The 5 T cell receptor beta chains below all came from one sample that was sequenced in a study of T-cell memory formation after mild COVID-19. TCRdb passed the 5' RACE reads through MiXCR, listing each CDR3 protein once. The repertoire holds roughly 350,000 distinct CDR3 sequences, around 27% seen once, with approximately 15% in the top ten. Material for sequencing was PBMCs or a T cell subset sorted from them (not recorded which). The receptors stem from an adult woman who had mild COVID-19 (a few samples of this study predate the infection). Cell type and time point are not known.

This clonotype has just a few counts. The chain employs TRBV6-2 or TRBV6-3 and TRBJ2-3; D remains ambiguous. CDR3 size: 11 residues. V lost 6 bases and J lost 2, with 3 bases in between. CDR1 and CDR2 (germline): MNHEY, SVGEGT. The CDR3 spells CASRITDTQYF. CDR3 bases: TGTGCCAGCAGGATCACAGATACGCAGTATTTT.

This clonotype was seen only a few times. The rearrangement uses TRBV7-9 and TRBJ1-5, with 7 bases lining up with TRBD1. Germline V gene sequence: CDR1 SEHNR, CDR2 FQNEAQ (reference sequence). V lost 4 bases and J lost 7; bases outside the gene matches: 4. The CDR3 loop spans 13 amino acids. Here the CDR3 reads CASSSQGDQPQHF. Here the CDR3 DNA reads TGTGCCAGCAGCTCGCAGGGGGACCAGCCCCAGCATTTT.

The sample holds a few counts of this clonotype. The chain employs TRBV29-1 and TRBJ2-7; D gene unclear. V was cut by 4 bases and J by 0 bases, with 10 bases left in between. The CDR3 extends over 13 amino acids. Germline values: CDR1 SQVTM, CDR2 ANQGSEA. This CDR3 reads CSVGQLGSYEQYF. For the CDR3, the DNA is TGCAGCGTTGGCCAGTTGGGCTCCTACGAGCAGTACTTC.

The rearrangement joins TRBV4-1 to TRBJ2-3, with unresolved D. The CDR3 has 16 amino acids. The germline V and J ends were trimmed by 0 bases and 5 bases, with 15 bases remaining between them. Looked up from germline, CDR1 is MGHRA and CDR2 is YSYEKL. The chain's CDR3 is CASSQDTADLIDTQYF. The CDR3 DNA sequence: TGCGCCAGCAGCCAAGACACAGCTGATTTGATAGATACGCAGTATTTT.

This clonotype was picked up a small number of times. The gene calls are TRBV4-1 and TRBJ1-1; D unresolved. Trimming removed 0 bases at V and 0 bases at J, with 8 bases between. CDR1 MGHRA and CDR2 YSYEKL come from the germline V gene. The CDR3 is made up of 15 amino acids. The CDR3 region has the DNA TGCGCCAGCAGCCAAGAGGTAGAAATGAACACTGAAGCTTTCTTT. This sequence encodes CASSQEVEMNTEAFF.